Listed here is a single TCR beta chain. Its antigen is undetermined. These data are taken from a study of blood T cells in healthy people across ages. General study findings and limits: Underestimates were what the diversity estimates from one million T cells were considered to be. Among long-lived donors, naive CD4+ cells were more numerous and diversity higher than in aged donors. Unsorted PBMC material precluded a definitive naive versus antigen-experienced comparison. There was no known CMV status for donors, so expanded clonotype changes were possibly confounded.

With a J-beta primer mix and a sample-barcoded 5' primer, a second PCR ran about 7 to 12 cycles. TCRdb passed the 5' RACE reads through MiXCR, listing each CDR3 protein once. The sample carries roughly 2 million distinct CDR3 sequences, 49% recorded once. This CDR3 spans 17 amino acids. After removal of 1 base from V and 5 bases from J, the junction contained 9 bases not matched to a gene. Germline CDR1 and CDR2: LGHNA and YNFKEQ. This rearrangement joins TRBV4-2 to TRBJ2-3; 10 bases align to TRBD2. The clonotype originates from a middle-aged woman in good health. The sequenced material came from blood. The CDR3 sequence: CASSQAGTSGAKDTQYF. In DNA, the CDR3 is TGTGCCAGCAGCCAAGCGGGAACTAGCGGGGCTAAAGATACGCAGTATTTT.